This T cell receptor (beta chain) is from a study of shared clonotypes between healthy human individuals. As for the study in general: Contributing individuals were a couple of females and three males aged 18 to 49.

TCRdb's copy holds only in-frame clones and misses some; the assay was immunoSEQ multiplex PCR. The sample gives roughly 2.2 million clones, roughly 90% of which show up once; 0.37% is in the top ten. In germline, CDR1 is MDHEN, CDR2 SYDVKM. The V end was cut by 4 bases, the J end by 5 bases, with 21 bases between. This CDR3 comprises 16 residues. The V gene is TRBV28, the J gene TRBJ2-7, with unresolved D. The sample comprised naive CD4+ T cells from PBMCs. Subset described: CD45RA+ positively selected. This sequence originates from a man aged 18-30 years in good health. Some clones in this sample may be carry-over from other donors' samples. The CDR3, as DNA: TGTGCCAGCAGTTCACTAAGTCCGGGCCCTCTCCACGAGCAGTACTTC. Amino acid sequence: CASSSLSPGPLHEQYF.